The rows below give T cell receptor beta chains drawn from one sample of a study of cytomegalovirus exposure and HLA in healthy donors. Profiled with immunoSEQ multiplex PCR; TCRdb holds only in-frame clones, not every one. The sample consists of about 110,000 clones, 70% to 80% of them appearing once. Sequencing input: PBMCs. These receptors were collected from a female donor in good health and CMV-seropositive. CDR3s include the opening cysteine and the closing phenylalanine or tryptophan. Fields, in order: J gene, D gene, V gene, clone size, CDR3 protein, CDR3 DNA. D genes are given only for firm matches. The listing skips clone size in some rows; elsewhere it reads once, few, many or a size class.

TRBJ2-3,TRBD1,TRBV6-5,few,CASSFDRAGRADTQYF,TGTGCCAGCAGTTTCGACAGGGCTGGTCGGGCAGATACGCAGTATTTT
TRBJ2-7,.,TRBV30,.,CAWGHRVEQYF,TGTGCCTGGGGACACAGGGTCGAGCAGTACTTC
TRBJ1-2,.,TRBV6-1,.,CASSSMTGDYGYTF,TGTGCCAGCAGTTCGATGACAGGCGATTATGGCTACACCTTC
TRBJ2-1,TRBD2,TRBV5-1,few,CASSPGTSGRNEQFF,TGCGCCAGCAGCCCCGGGACTAGCGGGAGAAATGAGCAGTTCTTC
TRBJ2-1,TRBD2,TRBV7-3,.,CASSAAGGATDNEQFF,TGTGCCAGCAGCGCCGCCGGGGGGGCCACCGACAATGAGCAGTTCTTC
TRBJ2-2,.,TRBV5-1,few,CASSLAQGFPGELFF,TGCGCCAGCAGCTTGGCCCAGGGATTTCCCGGGGAGCTGTTTTTT
TRBJ1-2,.,TRBV19,.,CASSLPQVTYGYTF,TGTGCCAGTAGTCTACCACAGGTGACCTATGGCTACACCTTC
TRBJ2-1,TRBD1,TRBV15,.,CATSRDTGGLEQFF,TGTGCCACCAGCAGGGATACAGGGGGCCTTGAGCAGTTCTTC
TRBJ1-1,.,TRBV5-1,.,CASSLGPKSGAFF,TGCGCCAGCAGCTTGGGCCCGAAATCGGGAGCTTTCTTT
TRBJ2-1,TRBD2,TRBV7-2,.,CASSFRGRGYNEQFF,TGTGCCAGCAGCTTTCGCGGGAGGGGTTACAATGAGCAGTTCTTC